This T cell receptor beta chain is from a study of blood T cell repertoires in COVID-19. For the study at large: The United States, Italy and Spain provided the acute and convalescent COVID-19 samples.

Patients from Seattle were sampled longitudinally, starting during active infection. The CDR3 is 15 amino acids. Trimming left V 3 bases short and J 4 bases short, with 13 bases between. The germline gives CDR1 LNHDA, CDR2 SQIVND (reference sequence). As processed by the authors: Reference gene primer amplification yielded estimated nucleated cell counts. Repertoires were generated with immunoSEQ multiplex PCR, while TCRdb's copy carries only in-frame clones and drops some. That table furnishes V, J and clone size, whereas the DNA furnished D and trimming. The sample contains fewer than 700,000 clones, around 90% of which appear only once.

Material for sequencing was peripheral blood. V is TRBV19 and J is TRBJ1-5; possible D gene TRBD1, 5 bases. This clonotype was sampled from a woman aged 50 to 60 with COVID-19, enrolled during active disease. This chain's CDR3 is CASSMGGWGNQPQHF. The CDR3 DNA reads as TGTGCCAGTAGTATGGGGGGATGGGGAAATCAGCCCCAGCATTTT. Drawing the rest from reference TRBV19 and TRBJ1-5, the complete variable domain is DGGITQSPKYLFRKEGQNVTLSCEQNLNHDAMYWYRQDPGQGLRLIYYSQIVNDFQKGDIAEGYSVSREKKESFPLTVTSAQKNPTAFYLCASSMGGWGNQPQHFGDGTRLSIL.